The entry below describes one T cell receptor beta chain. Specified time point: newly diagnosed GD, antithyroid drugs for less than 3 months. From RNA extracted from PBMCs, the TCR library was made. The source of the sample is a study of regulatory T cells in long-lasting Graves disease. The authors built TCR beta libraries using iRepertoire HTBI primers and Arm-PCR of CDR3 regions. One entry per CDR3 protein, called by TCRdb with MiXCR from the multiplex PCR reads. The sample has roughly 500,000 distinct CDR3 sequences; about 12% are singletons. Looked up from germline, CDR1 is MDHEN and CDR2 is SYDVKM. Deletions cut 2 bases from V and 4 bases from J, with 8 bases between. The CDR3 has 13 amino acids. These same data were also listed under a study on T cells in Graves' hyperthyroidism and ophthalmopathy. That paper states: If no ophthalmopathy progression occurred within 18 months, Graves' hyperthyroidism was stable.

The rearrangement uses TRBV28 and TRBJ1-2; D is possibly TRBD1 (5 bases). This sequence originates from a woman aged 25 to 39 with Graves disease. The sample consisted of peripheral blood mononuclear cells (PBMCs), taken at new diagnosis, from a patient treated with antithyroid drugs. CDR3 sequence (DNA): TGTGCCAGCAGTTTAAGGACAACCTATGGCTACACCTTC. Amino acid sequence: CASSLRTTYGYTF.